This TCR beta chain was retrieved from a study of blood T cell repertoires in COVID-19. Study as a whole: COVID-19 samples from acute and convalescent phases originated in the United States, Italy and Spain. T cells, B-cell-depleted T cells, or PBMCs provided the cDNA or gDNA that served as material.

As processed by the authors: Estimated nucleated cell counts came from reference gene primer amplification. The protocol was immunoSEQ multiplex PCR, while the TCRdb copy is restricted to in-frame clones and leaves out a portion. The V and J calls and clone size are taken from that table; D and trimming were inferred from the DNA. Among 150,000 or so clones listed, about 80% were seen once. This clone occurred once. CDR1 SGHTA and CDR2 FQGNSA come from the germline V gene. The germline V and J ends were trimmed by 5 bases and 5 bases, with 18 bases remaining between them. The CDR3 length is 15 residues.

Sequencing input: peripheral blood. The sequence derives from a woman of 80 years or more with acute or convalescent COVID-19. V usage is TRBV7-2 and J usage is TRBJ2-5; D is possibly TRBD2 (6 bases). The CDR3 DNA is TGTGCCAGCAGCAGTCGGGACTTACCGACGGAGACCCAGTACTTC. This encodes CASSSRDLPTETQYF.